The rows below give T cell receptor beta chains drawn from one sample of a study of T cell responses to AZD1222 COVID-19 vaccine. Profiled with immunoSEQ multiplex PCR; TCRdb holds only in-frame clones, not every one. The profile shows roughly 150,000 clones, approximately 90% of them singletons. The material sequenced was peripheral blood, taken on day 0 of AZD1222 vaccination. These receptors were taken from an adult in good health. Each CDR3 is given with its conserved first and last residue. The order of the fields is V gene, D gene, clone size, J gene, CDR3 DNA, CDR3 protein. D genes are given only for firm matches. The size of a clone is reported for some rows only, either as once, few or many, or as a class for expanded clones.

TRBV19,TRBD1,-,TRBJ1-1,TGTGCCAGTAGTCTACCTCAGGGGGGTTTTGGAGCTTTCTTT,CASSLPQGGFGAFF
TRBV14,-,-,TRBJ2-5,TGTGCCAGCAGCCAAGCGGGTCTGCAAGAGACCCAGTACTTC,CASSQAGLQETQYF
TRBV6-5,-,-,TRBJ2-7,TGTGCCAGCAGTAGAGGGTGGGGGGAGCAGTACTTC,CASSRGWGEQYF
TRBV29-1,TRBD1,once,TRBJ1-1,TGCAGCGTCCTTGGACAGGAAGAAGCTTTCTTT,CSVLGQEEAFF
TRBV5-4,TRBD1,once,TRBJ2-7,TGTGCCAGCAGCTTGGGACAGGGCTTAAACGAGCAGTACTTC,CASSLGQGLNEQYF
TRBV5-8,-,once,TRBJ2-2,TGTGCCAGCAGCTTGGGTGACAGGAACACCGGGGAGCTGTTTTTT,CASSLGDRNTGELFF
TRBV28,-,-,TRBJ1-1,TGTGCCAGCAGTTTAATCGCGGAGAACACTGAAGCTTTCTTT,CASSLIAENTEAFF
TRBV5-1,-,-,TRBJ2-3,TGCGCCAGCAGCTTGGGGAGGACAGAGGGCACAGATACGCAGTATTTT,CASSLGRTEGTDTQYF
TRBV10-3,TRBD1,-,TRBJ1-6,TGTGCCATCAGTGCCGAACAGGGGGCAGAATCACCCCTCCACTTT,CAISAEQGAESPLHF
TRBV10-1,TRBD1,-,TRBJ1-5,TGCGCCACCGTCACCCCGGGACAGATGAGCAATCAGCCCCAGCATTTT,CATVTPGQMSNQPQHF
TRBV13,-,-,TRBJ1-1,TGTGCCAGCAGCTTGGGACCGACCGGAGCTTTCTTT,CASSLGPTGAFF
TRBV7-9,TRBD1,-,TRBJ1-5,TGTGCCAGCAGCTTTTACACCGGGACAGGGAGCAATCAGCCCCAGCATTTT,CASSFYTGTGSNQPQHF
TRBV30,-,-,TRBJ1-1,TGTGCCTGGAGAGGCGGCCACAATACGAACACTGAAGCTTTCTTT,CAWRGGHNTNTEAFF
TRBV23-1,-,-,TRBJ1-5,TGCGCCAGCAGTCAAGGTCGACTTAGCAATCAGCCCCAGCATTTT,CASSQGRLSNQPQHF
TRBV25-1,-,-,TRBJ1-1,TGTGCCAGCAGCCCCCTCAGGGGAAACACTGAAGCTTTCTTT,CASSPLRGNTEAFF
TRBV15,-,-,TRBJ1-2,TGTGCCACCAGCAGAGAATCCGGACGGTCCTCGCGGGGAAATGGCTACACCTTC,CATSRESGRSSRGNGYTF
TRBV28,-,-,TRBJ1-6,TGTGCCAGCAGTGGGGATTCACCCCTCCACTTT,CASSGDSPLHF
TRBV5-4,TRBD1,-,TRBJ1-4,TGTGCCAGCAGTCGCGCCAGGGGGCGGAATGAAAAACTGTTTTTT,CASSRARGRNEKLFF
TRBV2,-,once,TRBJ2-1,TGTGCCAGCAGCCAGACAGCCGGGACAACCCATCGAGGTAATGAGCAGTTCTTC,CASSQTAGTTHRGNEQFF
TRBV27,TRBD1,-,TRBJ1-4,TGTGCCAGCAGTTTATACAGACAGGGGGCCGGTGAAAAACTGTTTTTT,CASSLYRQGAGEKLFF
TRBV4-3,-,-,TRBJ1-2,TGCGCCAGCAGCCAAGCGTTCCGGGACTTTGTGAACTACACCTTC,CASSQAFRDFVNYTF
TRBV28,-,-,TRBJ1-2,TGTGCCACGAGACAGCCCTTGGGCGCAAACTATGGCTACACCTTC,CATRQPLGANYGYTF
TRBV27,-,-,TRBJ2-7,TGTGCCAGCAGCGAAAGGGGGGCGTCAGTTTCCTACGAGCAGTACTTC,CASSERGASVSYEQYF
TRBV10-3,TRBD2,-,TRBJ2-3,TGTGCCACGACGGGGCGGGAGGCCAACACAGATACGCAGTATTTT,CATTGREANTDTQYF
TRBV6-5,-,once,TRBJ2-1,TGTGCCAGCACCAACACCTACAATGAGCAGTTCTTC,CASTNTYNEQFF
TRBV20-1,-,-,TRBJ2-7,TGCAGTGCCGGCAGGTCCTACGAGCAGTACTTC,CSAGRSYEQYF
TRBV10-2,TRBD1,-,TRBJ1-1,TGCGCCAGCAGTTGGACAGGGACCTTGAACACTGAAGCTTTCTTT,CASSWTGTLNTEAFF
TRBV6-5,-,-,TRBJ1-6,TGTGCCAGCAGTTACTCCGGGGGGCAGGGAGGCTCACCCCTCCACTTT,CASSYSGGQGGSPLHF
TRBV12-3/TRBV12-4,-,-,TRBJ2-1,TGTGCCAGCAGAACTAGTTTGAGGGAGTTCTTC,CASRTSLREFF
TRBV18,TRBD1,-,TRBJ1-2,TGTGCCAGCTCACAAACAGGGGAGGTCTTCGGCTACACCTTC,CASSQTGEVFGYTF
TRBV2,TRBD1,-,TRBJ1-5,TGTGCCAGCAGTGAATGGGACAGGGCGTCGGGTCAGCCCCAGCATTTT,CASSEWDRASGQPQHF
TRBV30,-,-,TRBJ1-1,TGTGCCTGGAGTGTATGGTTTGGCAGCCCGAACACTGAAGCTTTCTTT,CAWSVWFGSPNTEAFF
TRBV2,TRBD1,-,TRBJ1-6,TGTGCCAGCAGTCAGGACAGGGTCGACAGCAATTCACCCCTCCACTTT,CASSQDRVDSNSPLHF
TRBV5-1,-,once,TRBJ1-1,TGCGCCAGCAGAATGGGAGTGGGGAACACTGAAGCTTTCTTT,CASRMGVGNTEAFF
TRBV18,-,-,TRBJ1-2,TGTGCCAGCTCACCGTTGGGCAGGGAAGGAGGCTACACCTTC,CASSPLGREGGYTF
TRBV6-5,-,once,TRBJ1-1,TGTGCCACACACAGGGTGAACACTGAAGCTTTCTTT,CATHRVNTEAFF
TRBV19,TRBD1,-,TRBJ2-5,TGTGCCAGTAGTACCACCTTCGACAGGGACCAAGAGACCCAGTACTTC,CASSTTFDRDQETQYF
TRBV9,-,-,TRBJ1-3,TGTGCCAGCAGCGTAGGGGGGAACTCTGGAAACACCATATATTTT,CASSVGGNSGNTIYF
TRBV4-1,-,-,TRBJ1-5,TGCGCCAGCAGCCAAGATAGCGAGAGGGCATACAATCAGCCCCAGCATTTT,CASSQDSERAYNQPQHF